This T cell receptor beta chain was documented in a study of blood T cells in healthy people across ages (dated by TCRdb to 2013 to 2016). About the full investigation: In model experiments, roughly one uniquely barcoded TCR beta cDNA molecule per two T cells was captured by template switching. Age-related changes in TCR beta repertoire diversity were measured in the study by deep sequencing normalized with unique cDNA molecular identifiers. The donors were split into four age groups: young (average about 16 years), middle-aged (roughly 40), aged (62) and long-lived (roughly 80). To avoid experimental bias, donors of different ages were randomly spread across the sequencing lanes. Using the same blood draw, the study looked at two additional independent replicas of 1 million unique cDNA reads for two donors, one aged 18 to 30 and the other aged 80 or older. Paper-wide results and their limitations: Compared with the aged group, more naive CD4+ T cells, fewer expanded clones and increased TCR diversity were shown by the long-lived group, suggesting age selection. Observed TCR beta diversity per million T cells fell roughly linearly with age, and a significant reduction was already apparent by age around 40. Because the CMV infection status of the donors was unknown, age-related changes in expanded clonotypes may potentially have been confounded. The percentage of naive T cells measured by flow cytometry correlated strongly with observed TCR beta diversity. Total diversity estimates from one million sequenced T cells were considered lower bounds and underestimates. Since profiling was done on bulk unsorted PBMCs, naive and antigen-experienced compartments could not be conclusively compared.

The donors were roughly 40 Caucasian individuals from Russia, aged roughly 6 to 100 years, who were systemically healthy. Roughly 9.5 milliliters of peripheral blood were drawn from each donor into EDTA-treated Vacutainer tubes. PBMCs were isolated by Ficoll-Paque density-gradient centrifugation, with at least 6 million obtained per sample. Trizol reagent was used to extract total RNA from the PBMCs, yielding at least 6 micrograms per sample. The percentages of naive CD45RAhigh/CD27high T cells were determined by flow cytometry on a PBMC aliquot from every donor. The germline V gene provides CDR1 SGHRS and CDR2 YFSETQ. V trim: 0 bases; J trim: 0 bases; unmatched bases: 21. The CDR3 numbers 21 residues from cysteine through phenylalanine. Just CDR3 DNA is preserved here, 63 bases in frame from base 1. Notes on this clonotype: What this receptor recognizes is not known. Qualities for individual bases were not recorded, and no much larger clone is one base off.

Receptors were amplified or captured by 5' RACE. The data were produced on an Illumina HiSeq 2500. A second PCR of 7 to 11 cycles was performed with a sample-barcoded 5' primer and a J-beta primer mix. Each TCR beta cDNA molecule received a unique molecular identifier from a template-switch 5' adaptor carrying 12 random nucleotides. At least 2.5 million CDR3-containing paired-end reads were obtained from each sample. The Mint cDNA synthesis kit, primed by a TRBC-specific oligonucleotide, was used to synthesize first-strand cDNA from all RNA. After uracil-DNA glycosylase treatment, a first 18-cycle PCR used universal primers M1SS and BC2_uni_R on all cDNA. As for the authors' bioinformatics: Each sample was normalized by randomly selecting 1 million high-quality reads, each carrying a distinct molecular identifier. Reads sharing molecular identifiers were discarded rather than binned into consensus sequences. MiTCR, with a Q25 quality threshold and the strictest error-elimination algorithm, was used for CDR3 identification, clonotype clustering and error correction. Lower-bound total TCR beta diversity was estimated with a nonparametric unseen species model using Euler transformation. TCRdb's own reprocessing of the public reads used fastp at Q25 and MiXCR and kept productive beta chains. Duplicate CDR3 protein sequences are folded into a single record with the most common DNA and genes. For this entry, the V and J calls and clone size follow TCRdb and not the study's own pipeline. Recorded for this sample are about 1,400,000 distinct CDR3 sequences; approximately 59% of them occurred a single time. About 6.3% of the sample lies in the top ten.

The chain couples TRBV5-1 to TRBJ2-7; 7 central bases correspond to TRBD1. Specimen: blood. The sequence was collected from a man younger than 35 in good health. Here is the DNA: TGCGCCAGCAGCTTGGGACAGGGTCGGTCGTTAGGACCCACGATCTCCTACGAGCAGTACTTC. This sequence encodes CASSLGQGRSLGPTISYEQYF. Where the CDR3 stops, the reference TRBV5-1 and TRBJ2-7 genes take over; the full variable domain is KAGVTQTPRYLIKTRGQQVTLSCSPISGHRSVSWYQQTPGQGLQFLFEYFSETQRNKGNFPGRFSGRQFSNSRSEMNVSTLELGDSALYLCASSLGQGRSLGPTISYEQYFGPGTRLTVT.